The clone carrying this TCR beta chain was detected a few times. The target antigen is unknown. Per germline, CDR1 MNHNS and CDR2 SASEGT. The CDR3 covers 16 residues. Trimming took 6 bases from V and 0 from J, leaving 15 bases between them. This entry belongs to a study of tumor-infiltrating lymphocytes in primary liver carcinoma. Study-wide background: Each of the samples returned roughly 3.65 to 8 million productive TCRbeta reads (a yield similar across tissue types). Overall study findings and caveats: Tumor region pairs showed greater overlap than either tumor-adjacent or tumor-blood pairs did. Since the samples were bulk and unsorted, the CD4+ and CD8+ repertoires were not compared. Compared with blood, tumor repertoires held significantly more in their top 250 clones.

The source of the blood RNA was unsorted whole blood, and germline DNA was extracted as well. The template, approximately 500 ng total RNA, yielded TCR beta cDNA made with a constant-region primer. Libraries covering TCR beta were generated through three nested multiplex PCR rounds (using a slightly modified ARM-PCR). TRBV1-TRBV30 forward primers and a C-beta reverse primer were used in the first two PCR rounds, which each ran for about 9 cycles. MiXCR was run by TCRdb on the multiplex PCR reads, yielding one entry per CDR3 protein. The sample shows 310,000 or so distinct CDR3 sequences, approximately 54% of them seen only once.

The source of this sequence is a woman under 40 with primary liver carcinoma and hepatitis B virus infection. Sequences were obtained from peripheral blood. The V call is TRBV6-1, the J call TRBJ1-5; the D is unclear. As DNA, the CDR3 is TGTGCCAGCAGGCGTCCAGTATCCGATAGCAATCAGCCCCAGCATTTT. Its protein product is CASRRPVSDSNQPQHF.